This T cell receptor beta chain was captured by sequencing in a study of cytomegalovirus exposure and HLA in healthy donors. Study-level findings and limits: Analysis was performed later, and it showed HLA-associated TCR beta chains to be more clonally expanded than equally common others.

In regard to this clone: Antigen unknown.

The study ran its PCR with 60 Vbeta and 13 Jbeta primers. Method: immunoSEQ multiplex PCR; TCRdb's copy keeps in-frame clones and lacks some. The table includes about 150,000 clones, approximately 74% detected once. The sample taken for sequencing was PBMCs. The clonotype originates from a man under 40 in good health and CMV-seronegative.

CDR3 bases: TGTGCCAGCAGTTACGGACAGGGGACCCAGTACTTC. It yields the protein CASSYGQGTQYF. V usage is TRBV6-6 and J usage is TRBJ2-5, with 8 positions matching TRBD1. Germline-derived CDR1 and CDR2 are MNHNY and SVGAGI (reference sequence). V lost 2 bases and J lost 7; bases outside the gene matches: 0. This CDR3 is 12 amino acids long.